These 28 T cell receptor beta chains originate from one sample sequenced in a study of blood T cells in healthy people across ages. It was with a sample-barcoded 5' primer and a J-beta primer mix that a second PCR of about 7 to 12 cycles was run. From the 5' RACE reads, TCRdb called clonotypes with MiXCR, one entry per CDR3 protein. This sample yields 630,000 or so distinct CDR3 sequences, of which about 32% are seen a single time; 15% belongs to the top ten. Sample: blood. These receptors were collected from a woman of 80 years or more in good health.

This clonotype was seen a few times. V is TRBV20-1 and J is TRBJ2-5, with 8 nucleotides matching TRBD2. The J call may be in error: the DNA end matches TRBJ2-7 better. The CDR3 runs to 12 residues. Germline-derived CDR1 and CDR2 are DFQATT and SNEGSKA (reference sequence). DNA for the CDR3: TGCAGTGCTAGTGAGCGGGAGTACGAGCAGTACTTC. Its translation is CSASEREYEQYF.

This clonotype showed up many times. The chain has TRBV4-2 and TRBJ2-7, with TRBD2 identical over 7 bases. The CDR3 sequence is 16 residues long. Per germline, CDR1 LGHNA and CDR2 YNFKEQ. The V and J ends lost 1 base and 0 bases, in that order; junction bases with no gene match: 6. The CDR3, as DNA: TGTGCCAGCAGCCAAGGTGTTAGCGGGTTCTCCTACGAGCAGTACTTC. Protein: CASSQGVSGFSYEQYF.

This clonotype was detected ten times or more. The chain employs TRBV6-1 and TRBJ2-6; 9 nucleotides line up with TRBD1. From germline, CDR1 is MNHNS and CDR2 SASEGT. The CDR3 runs to 18 residues. Trimming removed 5 bases from V and 0 bases from J; junction bases left unmatched: 8. This chain's CDR3 is CASSPRTGDSSGANVLTF. CDR3 DNA sequence: TGTGCCAGCAGTCCTCGGACAGGGGACTCCTCTGGGGCCAACGTCCTGACTTTC.

In its sample, this clonotype was seen many times. The CDR3 loop is CASSLGGGGRQETQYF. In DNA, the CDR3 is TGTGCCAGCAGCTTAGGAGGGGGCGGACGCCAAGAGACCCAGTACTTC. The chain has TRBV11-1 and TRBJ2-5; 7 positions match TRBD1. Germline CDR1 and CDR2: SGHAT and FQDESV (reference sequence). V gave up 1 base and J gave up 1 base; unmatched junction bases: 6. The CDR3 is made up of 16 amino acids.

The sample holds many counts of this clonotype. J is TRBJ1-2 and V is TRBV4-3; TRBD1 matches at 8 bases. Per the germline V gene, CDR1 is LGHNA and CDR2 is YSLEER. V trimming: 0 bases; J trimming: 3 bases; junction bases outside the gene matches: 9. There are 17 residues in the CDR3. CDR3 bases: TGCGCCAGCAGCCAAGATAGAGGCAGGGGGCGCGACTATGGCTACACCTTC. Translating gives CASSQDRGRGRDYGYTF.

The CDR3 here is CASSLAWTGTGEETQYF. The CDR3 nucleotides are TGTGCCAGCAGCTTAGCTTGGACAGGGACGGGAGAGGAGACCCAGTACTTC. The V gene is TRBV7-9, the J gene TRBJ2-5; 8 nucleotides agree with TRBD1. Germline V CDR1 and CDR2: SEHNR, FQNEAQ (reference sequence). With V trimmed by 0 bases and J by 5 bases, 11 bases remained unmatched. This CDR3 comprises 17 residues.

This clonotype was counted at least ten times. V gene TRBV6-2 or TRBV6-3 combines with J gene TRBJ1-4, with D perhaps matching TRBD1 (6 bases). Trimming took 6 bases from V and 8 from J, leaving 22 bases between them. This CDR3 contains 16 residues. Germline V gives CDR1 MNHEY, CDR2 SVGEGT. CDR3 in amino acids: CASSRGQPGDEEKLFF. The DNA for the CDR3 is TGTGCCAGCAGCCGTGGACAGCCTGGGGACGAGGAAAAACTGTTTTTT.

The table lists this clonotype with many counts. The V gene is TRBV12-3 or TRBV12-4, the J gene TRBJ2-6, with a weak D call TRBD2 (7 bases). CDR3 length equals 17 residues. The ends were cut back, 10 bases at V and 0 bases at J, with 19 bases in the middle. The CDR3 is CATLGGARSSGANVLTF. In nucleotides, the CDR3 is TGTGCCACCTTGGGGGGGGCCCGAAGCTCTGGGGCCAACGTCCTGACTTTC.

There are a few counts of this clonotype. The chain employs TRBV12-3 or TRBV12-4 and TRBJ2-2, with D possibly being TRBD2 (5 bases). V was shortened by 6 bases and J by 4 bases, with 15 bases between the two germline ends. The length of the CDR3 is 15 residues. In nucleotides, the CDR3 is TGTGCCAGCAGCCCTGGGATAGCGAGCACCGGGGAGCTGTTTTTT. Amino acids: CASSPGIASTGELFF.

A remark on this clonotype: This may be a read error: a much more frequent sequence differs by one nucleotide. V is TRBV6-6 and J is TRBJ2-5; 9 bases match TRBD2. The better agreement between TRBJ2-7 and the DNA end casts doubt on the J call. In germline, CDR1 is MNHNY, CDR2 SVGAGI (reference sequence). The CDR3 is 15 residues long. CDR3 region: CASSYAARGGYEQYF. In DNA form, the CDR3 reads TGTGCCAGCAGTTACGCGGCGCGGGGGGGATACGAGCAGTACTTC.

This chain uses TRBV7-2 with TRBJ2-4; TRBD1 matches 12 bases. The V gene's germline CDR1 is SGHTA and CDR2 FQGNSA. V trimming: 5 bases; J trimming: 1 base; junction bases outside the gene matches: 9. This CDR3 is built from 18 residues. CDR3 in DNA: TGTGCCAGCAGCAGGGACAGGGGGCGCGGGGCGGCCAAAAACATTCAGTACTTC. It translates to CASSRDRGRGAAKNIQYF.

This clonotype was seen many times. The rearrangement joins TRBV6-5 to TRBJ2-7, with D perhaps TRBD2 (5 bases). Germline values: CDR1 MNHEY, CDR2 SVGAGI. V was clipped by 0 bases and J by 2 bases, with 11 bases between them. This CDR3 contains 15 residues. CDR3 nucleotide sequence: TGTGCCAGCAGTTACTCGATTGGAGGAACCTACGAGCAGTACTTC. This sequence encodes CASSYSIGGTYEQYF.

This clonotype was detected many times. This chain connects TRBV4-1 to TRBJ2-1; TRBD2 matches at 15 bases. The CDR3 has 17 amino acids. Germline assignment: CDR1 MGHRA and CDR2 YSYEKL. J lost 2 bases, V lost 5 bases, and 4 bases had no gene match. The CDR3 is CASSYGTSGGTYNEQFF. DNA for the CDR3: TGCGCCAGCAGCTATGGGACTAGCGGGGGGACCTACAATGAGCAGTTCTTC.

J is TRBJ2-7 and V is TRBV10-3, with 10 bases identical to TRBD2. The V gene end was trimmed by 7 bases and the J gene end by 2 bases; junction bases not matched to a gene: 23. The germline V gene encodes CDR1 ENHRY and CDR2 SYGVKD. The CDR3 loop spans 20 amino acids. The CDR3 is CAIKGAIGGVTGTSAYEQYF. The CDR3, as DNA: TGTGCCATCAAGGGAGCCATTGGTGGAGTAACCGGGACTAGCGCCTACGAGCAGTACTTC.

The V and J genes are TRBV20-1 and TRBJ2-1; the match to TRBD1 covers 8 bases. Germline V gene lookup returns CDR1 DFQATT and CDR2 SNEGSKA (reference sequence). This CDR3 contains 20 residues. V lost 1 base, J lost 4 bases, and 21 bases stayed unmatched. In DNA, the CDR3 is TGCAGTGCTAGAGCGACAGGGGCGAAACGCCGAGTTCGGCAATACAATGAGCAGTTCTTC. As protein: CSARATGAKRRVRQYNEQFF.

J is TRBJ2-4 and V is TRBV28; D might be TRBD1 (5 bases). The length of the CDR3 is 16 residues. V was trimmed by 6 bases and J by 1 base, leaving 16 bases between them. Looked up from germline, CDR1 is MDHEN and CDR2 is SYDVKM. CDR3 nucleotide sequence: TGTGCCAGCAGCCTCCAGGGTTTAACGGCCAAAAACATTCAGTACTTC. As protein: CASSLQGLTAKNIQYF.

With regard to this clonotype: Possible read error: a much larger clone is one base away. The V gene is TRBV20-1, the J gene TRBJ2-7; D remains unclear. The CDR3 spans 15 residues. Per the germline V gene, CDR1 is DFQATT and CDR2 is SNEGSKA (reference sequence). In DNA form, the CDR3 reads TGCAGTGCTAGAGCGCGATCTTCAAGCTCCTGCGAGCAGTACTTC. This sequence encodes CSARARSSSSCEQYF.

The chain combines TRBV29-1 with TRBJ1-1, with D possibly TRBD1 on 6 matching bases. V was pared by 7 bases and J by 6 bases, with 15 bases between. CDR1 is SQVTM, CDR2 ANQGSEA, per germline. The CDR3 has 12 residues. The DNA of the CDR3 is TGCAGCGGGGTGCTGGGGGCCTCTGAAGCTTTCTTT. Its translation: CSGVLGASEAFF.

This clonotype was found a few times. The chain uses TRBV5-1 and TRBJ2-7; D is undetermined. The V end lost 0 bases, the J end lost 2 bases, and 9 bases lay between the germline ends. Germline V gene data show CDR1 as SGHRS and CDR2 as YFSETQ. This CDR3 spans 14 amino acids. This CDR3 is CASSLEADPYEQYF. CDR3 sequence (DNA): TGCGCCAGCAGCTTGGAGGCGGACCCCTACGAGCAGTACTTC.

The chain combines TRBV2 with TRBJ1-2; a possible D gene is TRBD1 (5 bases). The CDR3 extends over 16 amino acids. Germline V gene data show CDR1 as SNHLY and CDR2 as FYNNEI. The V end was cut by 3 bases, the J end by 5 bases, with 19 bases between. CDR3 protein: CASSDPGVSGGYGYTF. CDR3 bases: TGTGCCAGCAGTGATCCGGGGGTCTCTGGTGGGTATGGCTACACCTTC.

At least ten counts were recorded for this clonotype. The V and J genes are TRBV5-5 and TRBJ2-5; 8 bases agree with TRBD1. CDR3 length equals 16 residues. Germline CDR1 SGHKS, CDR2 YYEKEE (reference sequence). With V trimmed by 4 bases and J by 4 bases, 12 bases remained unmatched. The CDR3 DNA reads as TGTGCCAGCAGCCCAGGGCAGGGGGCAGGACGAGAGACCCAGTACTTC. Amino acids: CASSPGQGAGRETQYF.

This chain connects TRBV7-9 to TRBJ2-7, with 12 bases identical to TRBD2. The J segment lost 0 bases and the V segment lost 6 bases, leaving 0 bases of the junction unmatched. Germline V gene data show CDR1 as SEHNR and CDR2 as FQNEAQ (reference sequence). This CDR3 spans 14 amino acids. The CDR3 DNA sequence: TGTGCCAGCAGGGGACTAGCGGGCTCCTACGAGCAGTACTTC. Amino acids: CASRGLAGSYEQYF.

This clonotype has a count of ten or more. The chain links TRBV5-6 to TRBJ2-6; D is unclear. Per germline, CDR1 SGHDT and CDR2 YYEEEE. The CDR3 is 17 residues long. With 0 bases removed from V and 2 bases from J, the gap between germline ends came to 12 bases. The CDR3 DNA sequence: TGTGCCAGCAGCTTGGATGGCATGCGGACTGGGGCCAACGTCCTGACTTTC. Translated, it gives CASSLDGMRTGANVLTF. Supplemented by reference TRBV5-6 and TRBJ2-6, the full variable domain reads DAGVTQSPTHLIKTRGQQVTLRCSPKSGHDTVSWYQQALGQGPQFIFQYYEEEERQRGNFPDRFSGHQFPNYSSELNVNALLLGDSALYLCASSLDGMRTGANVLTFGAGSRLTVL.

The chain joins TRBV5-5 to TRBJ2-2; 10 nucleotides line up with TRBD2. CDR1 is SGHKS and CDR2 is YYEKEE in the germline V gene (reference sequence). CDR3 size: 18 residues. Losses at the gene ends were 1 base for V and 0 bases for J; bases not matched to a gene: 6. The CDR3 nucleotides are TGTGCCAGCAGCTTGAAGCGGGGGGGCTCCGCGAACACCGGGGAGCTGTTTTTT. Its translation: CASSLKRGGSANTGELFF.

In its sample, this clonotype was seen many times. The chain links TRBV4-3 to TRBJ2-3; the match to TRBD2 covers 8 bases. The CDR3 has 15 residues. Looked up from germline, CDR1 is LGHNA and CDR2 is YSLEER. The ends lost 6 bases at V and 4 bases at J; junction bases unmatched: 9. CDR3 protein: CASRRRGVLSDTQYF. The CDR3, as DNA: TGCGCCAGCAGAAGGCGGGGGGTGCTCTCAGATACGCAGTATTTT.

The rearrangement links TRBV5-1 to TRBJ2-1; D call uncertain. The CDR3 is 14 residues long. CDR1 is SGHRS and CDR2 is YFSETQ in the germline V gene. V lost 0 bases and J 8 bases, leaving 12 bases between the germline ends. This CDR3 reads CASSLDDRNDEQFF. The CDR3, as DNA: TGCGCCAGCAGCTTGGACGACCGCAACGATGAGCAGTTCTTC.

This sequence joins TRBV6-1 and TRBJ2-5; 7 bases fit TRBD1. CDR3 length: 14 residues. CDR1 MNHNS and CDR2 SASEGT come from the germline V gene. With 8 bases clipped from V and 1 base from J, the junction kept 7 bases outside the gene matches. In nucleotides, the CDR3 is TGTGCCAGCGGGAAGGGGGCCCCCCAAGAGACCCAGTACTTC. Its translation is CASGKGAPQETQYF.

This clonotype was recorded at least ten times. The chain employs TRBV5-1 and TRBJ2-7; 7 bases map to TRBD1. The V gene's germline CDR1 is SGHRS and CDR2 YFSETQ. The CDR3 sequence is 13 residues long. Losses at the gene ends were 3 bases for V and 5 bases for J; bases not matched to a gene: 5. CDR3 DNA sequence: TGCGCCAGCAGCTCCAGGGGGAGCCACGAGCAGTACTTC. Residues: CASSSRGSHEQYF.